This record covers a single T cell receptor beta chain. As handled by the study authors: Quantification of nucleated cells was approximated via reference gene primer amplification. TCRdb keeps only in-frame clones here, not all; method: immunoSEQ multiplex PCR. From that table come the V and J calls and clone size; the DNA was used to work out D and trimming. The data hold approximately 350,000 clones, with around nine tenths observed a single time. The CDR3 spans 12 residues. In germline, CDR1 is SNHLY, CDR2 FYNNEI. Unmatched junction bases numbered 6, after V lost 8 bases and J lost 6 bases. The sample originates from a study of blood T cell repertoires in COVID-19. The wider study: The cDNA or gDNA used as material had been derived from T cells, B-cell-depleted T cells, or PBMCs.

The Seattle site enrolled patients during active infection and followed them longitudinally. The receptor's source is a woman aged 70 to 79 with COVID-19, enrolled during active disease. Sequenced sample: peripheral blood. The chain employs TRBV2 and TRBJ1-1, with 7 nucleotides matching TRBD1. The CDR3 sequence: CASAKQGAEAFF. Written as DNA, the CDR3 is TGTGCCAGCGCCAAGCAGGGGGCTGAAGCTTTCTTT.